Below, 18 T cell receptor beta chains from the same sample are listed, as sequenced in a study of T cells in Graves' hyperthyroidism and ophthalmopathy. Amplified TCR beta CDR3 regions came from RNA transcripts. HTBI primers were employed in a first-round RT-PCR of the TCR CDR3. In TCRdb, the multiplex PCR reads were re-called with MiXCR into one record per CDR3 protein. The repertoire holds around 600,000 distinct CDR3 sequences, with 11% to 15% as singletons. The sequenced material came from blood. The receptors were gathered from a woman aged 18-29 years with Graves' ophthalmopathy.

V and J are TRBV6-1 and TRBJ1-1, with D unresolved. Germline lookup yields CDR1 MNHNS and CDR2 SASEGT. V dropped 6 bases and J dropped 2 bases, with 13 bases sitting between them. This CDR3 is 14 amino acids long. The CDR3 DNA follows: TGTGCCAGCAGATCCCCCGACACAAACACTGAAGCTTTCTTT. Its translation is CASRSPDTNTEAFF.

The chain joins TRBV30 to TRBJ2-7; 10 nucleotides agree with TRBD1. Germline lookup yields CDR1 GTSNPN and CDR2 SVGIG (reference sequence). The V and J ends lost 3 bases and 6 bases, in that order; junction bases with no gene match: 11. The CDR3 contains 15 residues. As DNA, the CDR3 is TGTGCCTGGAGCCCGGGGACAGGGGCCATCTCCGAGCAGTACTTC. Protein: CAWSPGTGAISEQYF.

This clonotype came up a few times. The rearrangement joins TRBV2 to TRBJ2-3; no reliable D call. CDR3 size: 13 residues. Germline V gene data show CDR1 as SNHLY and CDR2 as FYNNEI. Trimming cost V 3 bases and J 6 bases, with 10 bases left between them. The CDR3 nucleotides are TGTGCCAGCAGTGATCTTTCAACGGATACGCAGTATTTT. This encodes CASSDLSTDTQYF.

This clonotype occurred many times. The rearrangement links TRBV6-1 to TRBJ2-5; D remains unclear. Germline assignment: CDR1 MNHNS and CDR2 SASEGT. Trimming shortened V by 5 bases and J by 2 bases, and 12 bases separated the two germline ends. The CDR3 totals 14 residues. Here the CDR3 DNA reads TGTGCCAGCAGTTACTTTGGGGAACAAGAGACCCAGTACTTC. It yields the protein CASSYFGEQETQYF.

This clonotype occurred many times. The V and J genes are TRBV27 and TRBJ2-7; 7 nucleotides line up with TRBD1. The V and J ends lost 5 bases and 3 bases, in that order; junction bases with no gene match: 7. CDR1 is MNHEY and CDR2 is SMNVEV in the germline V gene (reference sequence). The CDR3 spans 14 residues. CDR3 bases: TGTGCCAGCAGTCCCACAGGGGTGGACTACGAGCAGTACTTC. Protein: CASSPTGVDYEQYF.

This clonotype was seen a handful of times. CDR3 DNA sequence: TGTGCCAGCAGCGTTAAGGGGAACAGGGTAGGAGACACCGGGGAGCTGTTTTTT. Amino acids: CASSVKGNRVGDTGELFF. The chain couples TRBV9 to TRBJ2-2; perhaps TRBD1 as D (6 bases). V lost 2 bases to trimming and J lost 3 bases, with 20 bases between them. Germline V gene lookup returns CDR1 SGDLS and CDR2 YYNGEE. CDR3 length equals 18 residues.

This clonotype was found many times. The chain is built from TRBV2 and TRBJ2-7; TRBD2 matches at 13 bases. The germline V gene encodes CDR1 SNHLY and CDR2 FYNNEI. The V gene end was trimmed by 7 bases and the J gene end by 6 bases; junction bases not matched to a gene: 9. CDR3 size: 15 residues. As DNA, the CDR3 is TGTGCCAGCACCGTACTAGCGGGAGGGCAGGGCGAGCAGTACTTC. Its translation: CASTVLAGGQGEQYF.

This clonotype was seen at least ten times. This rearrangement joins TRBV20-1 to TRBJ2-7; D remains unclear. CDR1 and CDR2 (germline): DFQATT, SNEGSKA (reference sequence). The CDR3 is 12 residues long. The germline V and J ends were trimmed by 6 bases and 1 base, with 10 bases remaining between them. The DNA of the CDR3 is TGCAGTGCAGAGCTGGATTCCTACGAGCAGTACTTC. Translated: CSAELDSYEQYF.

In its sample, this clonotype was seen many times. The chain recombines TRBV11-3 with TRBJ2-1; the match to TRBD1 covers 9 bases. CDR1 is SGHNT, CDR2 YENEEA, per germline. V trimming: 5 bases; J trimming: 7 bases; junction bases outside the gene matches: 3. The CDR3 is 13 residues long. The CDR3 DNA sequence: TGTGCCAGCAGCCCTGACAGGGGGAATGAGCAGTTCTTC. Translating gives CASSPDRGNEQFF.

The J gene is TRBJ1-2, the V gene TRBV2, with D possibly TRBD1 on 5 matching bases. Per the germline V gene, CDR1 is SNHLY and CDR2 is FYNNEI. This CDR3 comprises 13 residues. The ends were cut back, 6 bases at V and 8 bases at J, with 16 bases in the middle. The CDR3 DNA follows: TGTGCCAGCAGCCCAAAGGGACCCCAGGGCTACACCTTC. It yields the protein CASSPKGPQGYTF.

The CDR3 DNA reads TGCGCCAGCAGCCGGACACTGGTTCATAATCCCAATCAGCCCCAGCATTTT. As protein: CASSRTLVHNPNQPQHF. This chain links TRBV4-1 with TRBJ1-5, with D maybe TRBD1 (5 bases). CDR1 and CDR2 from the germline V gene are MGHRA and YSYEKL. This CDR3 spans 17 amino acids. V was shortened by 4 bases and J by 3 bases, with 19 bases between the two germline ends.

This clonotype was recorded a few times. The rearrangement links TRBV5-6 to TRBJ1-3; D may be TRBD1 (5 bases). The CDR3 spans 18 residues. Germline CDR1 and CDR2: SGHDT and YYEEEE. Between the trimmed V and J ends, which lost 4 bases and 0 bases, there was a span of 20 bases. CDR3 coding DNA: TGTGCCAGCAGCGAGGGGAGGGCTTCATTACCCTCTGGAAACACCATATATTTT. Its translation is CASSEGRASLPSGNTIYF.

This clonotype has a count of ten or more. The rearrangement joins TRBV7-9 to TRBJ1-1, with no clear D. The V end lost 2 bases, the J end lost 0 bases, and 7 bases lay between the germline ends. Germline loops: CDR1 SEHNR, CDR2 FQNEAQ (reference sequence). There are 14 residues in the CDR3. CDR3 sequence: CASSLSPLNTEAFF. The DNA for the CDR3 is TGTGCCAGCAGCTTATCACCCTTGAACACTGAAGCTTTCTTT.

This clonotype was seen at least ten times. Germline is not matched at one junction end, which may reflect a read error. The chain employs TRBV7-3 and TRBJ2-7; 8 bases align to TRBD2. The CDR3 length is 17 residues. Germline CDR1 is SGHTA and CDR2 is FQGTGA. The CDR3 loop is CASSSTRPSGLSHEQYF. CDR3 nucleotide sequence: TGTGCCAGCAGCTCCACCAGGCCTAGCGGGCTCTCCCACGAGCAGTACTTC.

This clonotype appeared many times. This sequence joins TRBV7-9 and TRBJ2-1, with D perhaps matching TRBD1 or TRBD2 (5 bases each). The CDR3 sequence is 15 residues long. Trimming cost V 4 bases and J 4 bases, with 14 bases left between them. Germline values: CDR1 SEHNR, CDR2 FQNEAQ (reference sequence). As DNA, the CDR3 is TGTGCCAGCAGCTCCTCCGGGACCATATACAATGAGCAGTTCTTC. This gives the protein CASSSSGTIYNEQFF.

This clonotype has a count of ten or more. The V and J genes are TRBV27 and TRBJ2-1, with D tentatively TRBD2 (6 bases). CDR1 is MNHEY, CDR2 SMNVEV, per germline (reference sequence). The CDR3 contains 14 residues. V was trimmed by 6 bases and J by 2 bases, leaving 11 bases between them. CDR3 sequence (DNA): TGTGCCAGCAGGGGGACTCTAACCTACAATGAGCAGTTCTTC. Encoded protein: CASRGTLTYNEQFF.

This clonotype was detected ten times or more. The rearrangement uses TRBV9 and TRBJ2-7; D is possibly TRBD2 (6 bases). V gave up 0 bases and J gave up 0 bases, with 10 bases separating them. This CDR3 is 15 amino acids long. Germline CDR1 reads SGDLS; CDR2 reads YYNGEE. CDR3 coding DNA: TGTGCCAGCAGCGTAGCCGGGGACTCCTCCTACGAGCAGTACTTC. It translates to CASSVAGDSSYEQYF.

The rearrangement uses TRBV7-8 and TRBJ2-3, with unresolved D. Germline V CDR1 and CDR2: SGHVS, FQNEAQ. This CDR3 region has 14 residues. The V end was cut by 3 bases, the J end by 1 base, with 8 bases between. CDR3 region: CASSFNRRTDTQYF. In DNA, the CDR3 is TGTGCCAGCAGCTTCAACAGACGCACAGATACGCAGTATTTT. The whole variable domain, filled in from reference TRBV7-8 and TRBJ2-3, reads GAGVSQSPRYKVAKRGQDVALRCDPISGHVSLFWYQQALGQGPEFLTYFQNEAQLDKSGLPSDRFFAERPEGSVSTLKIQRTQQEDSAVYLCASSFNRRTDTQYFGPGTRLTVL.